The present TCR beta chain was sequenced within a study of blood T cell repertoires in COVID-19. Across the study: Researchers got acute and convalescent COVID-19 samples from the United States, Italy and Spain.

J lost 0 bases, V lost 2 bases, and 10 bases had no gene match. There are 18 residues in the CDR3. CDR1 and CDR2 (germline): MGHRA, YSYEKL. Original methodology: Scientists estimated how many nucleated cells there were by amplifying reference gene primers. Measured with immunoSEQ multiplex PCR; TCRdb has only the in-frame clones, and not every one. That table furnishes V, J and clone size, whereas the DNA furnished D and trimming. The data show 270,000 or so clones, 83% seen once. Sequenced material: peripheral blood. The rearrangement links TRBV4-1 to TRBJ2-5; the match to TRBD2 covers 9 bases. This clonotype was sampled from a woman aged 45-65 years who had recovered from COVID-19. In nucleotides, the CDR3 is TGCGCCAGCAGCCAACTGCCCCAAGTAGCGGGGGACCAAGAGACCCAGTACTTC. Protein product: CASSQLPQVAGDQETQYF.